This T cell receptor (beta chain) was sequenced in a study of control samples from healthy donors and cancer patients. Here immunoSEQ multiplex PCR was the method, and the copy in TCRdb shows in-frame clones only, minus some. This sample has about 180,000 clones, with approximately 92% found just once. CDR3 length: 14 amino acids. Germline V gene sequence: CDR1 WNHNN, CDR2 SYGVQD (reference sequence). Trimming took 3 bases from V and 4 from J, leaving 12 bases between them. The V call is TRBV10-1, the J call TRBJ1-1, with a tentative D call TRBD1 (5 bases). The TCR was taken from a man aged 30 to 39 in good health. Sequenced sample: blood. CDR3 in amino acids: CASSDGTRGTEAFF. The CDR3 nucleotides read TGCGCCAGCAGTGATGGGACGAGGGGCACTGAAGCTTTCTTT.